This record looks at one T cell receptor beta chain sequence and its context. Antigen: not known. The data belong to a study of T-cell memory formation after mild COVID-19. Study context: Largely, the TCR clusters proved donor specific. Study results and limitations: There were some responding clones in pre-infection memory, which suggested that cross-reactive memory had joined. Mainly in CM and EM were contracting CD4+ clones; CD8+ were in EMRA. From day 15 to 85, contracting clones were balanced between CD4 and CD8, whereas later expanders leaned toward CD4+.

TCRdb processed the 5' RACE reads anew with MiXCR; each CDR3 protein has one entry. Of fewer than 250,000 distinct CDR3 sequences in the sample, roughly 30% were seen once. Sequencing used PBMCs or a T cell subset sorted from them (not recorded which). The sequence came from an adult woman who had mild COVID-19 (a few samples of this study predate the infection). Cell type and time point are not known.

The CDR3 DNA reads TGTGCCAGCAGCTTAACTCTCGTGACTGGTGAGCAGTTCTTC. Translated: CASSLTLVTGEQFF. The chain carries TRBV7-3 and TRBJ2-1, with D uncertain. Trimming stripped 0 bases from V and 9 bases from J, with 12 bases between. The CDR3 spans 14 residues. Per germline, CDR1 SGHTA and CDR2 FQGTGA.